This TCR beta chain was sequenced during a study of blood T cell repertoires in COVID-19. Authors' analysis steps: Using reference gene primer amplification, nucleated cell counts were estimated. The method was immunoSEQ multiplex PCR; TCRdb's version includes in-frame clones alone and lacks a portion of them. V and J calls and clone size follow that table, whereas D and trimming were derived from the DNA. The sample consists of some 320,000 clones, about 91% of them appearing once. The germline V and J ends were trimmed by 6 bases and 3 bases, with 9 bases remaining between them. The germline gives CDR1 MNHEY, CDR2 SVGAGI. The CDR3 has 13 amino acids.

This sequence was found in a woman in her twenties or thirties who had recovered from COVID-19. Sequenced input: peripheral blood. This chain links TRBV6-5 with TRBJ1-5; no reliable D call. The CDR3 DNA sequence: TGTGCCAGCAGGTTAGATCCCAATCAGCCCCAGCATTTT. This gives the protein CASRLDPNQPQHF.